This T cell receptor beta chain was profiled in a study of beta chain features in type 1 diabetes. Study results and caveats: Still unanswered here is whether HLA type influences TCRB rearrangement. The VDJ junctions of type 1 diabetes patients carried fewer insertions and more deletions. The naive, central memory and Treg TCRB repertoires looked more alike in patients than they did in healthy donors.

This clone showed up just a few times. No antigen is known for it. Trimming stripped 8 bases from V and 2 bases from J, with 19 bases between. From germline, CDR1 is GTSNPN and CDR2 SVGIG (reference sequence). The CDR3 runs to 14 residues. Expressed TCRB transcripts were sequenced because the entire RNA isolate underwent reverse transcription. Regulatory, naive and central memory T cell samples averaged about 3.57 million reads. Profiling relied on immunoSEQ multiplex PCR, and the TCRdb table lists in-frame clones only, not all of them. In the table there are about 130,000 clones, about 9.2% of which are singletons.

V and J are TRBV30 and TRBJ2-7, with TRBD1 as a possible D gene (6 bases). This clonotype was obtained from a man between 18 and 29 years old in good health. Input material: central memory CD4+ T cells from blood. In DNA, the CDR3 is TGTGCCCTAACGACCGCAGGGGCCACCTACGAGCAGTACTTC. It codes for CALTTAGATYEQYF.